The next 8 T cell receptor beta chains were all read from a single sample in a study of PD-L1 blockade in urothelial cancer. Here immunoSEQ multiplex PCR was the method, and the copy in TCRdb shows in-frame clones only, minus some. Of more than 90,000 clones detected, roughly 85% appear once; the ten largest clones hold 8.4%. Documented time point: peripheral blood 6 weeks after treatment start. The sample was PBMCs, taken around atezolizumab (anti-PD-L1) treatment. These receptors were collected from a man between 65 and 85 years old with urothelial cancer.

V is TRBV7-2 and J is TRBJ2-5, with D unresolved. From germline, CDR1 is SGHTA and CDR2 FQGNSA. The germline V and J ends were trimmed by 1 base and 2 bases, with 8 bases remaining between them. This CDR3 region has 14 residues. The CDR3 coding sequence is TGTGCCAGCAGCTTAGAAGCAAATCAAGAGACCCAGTACTTC. This codes for CASSLEANQETQYF.

The rearrangement uses TRBV9 and TRBJ2-5; D gene ambiguous. Germline-derived CDR1 and CDR2 are SGDLS and YYNGEE. The V gene lost 2 bases and the J gene lost 0 bases, with 5 bases spanning the gap. The CDR3 has 13 residues. In nucleotides, the CDR3 is TGTGCCAGCAGCGTCACGGACCAAGAGACCCAGTACTTC. It specifies CASSVTDQETQYF.

V gene TRBV7-6 combines with J gene TRBJ2-3; 8 nucleotides align to TRBD1. Trimming took 1 base from V and 3 from J; bases not matched to a gene: 3. From germline, CDR1 is SGHVS and CDR2 FNYEAQ. The CDR3 loop spans 15 amino acids. In DNA, the CDR3 is TGTGCCAGCAGCTTAGGGACAGGGTTAACAGATACGCAGTATTTT. It yields the protein CASSLGTGLTDTQYF.

The table lists this clone with a count of one. The genes are TRBV27 and TRBJ2-3; D is unresolved. Between the trimmed V and J ends, which lost 2 bases and 4 bases, there was a span of 16 bases. Germline V gene data show CDR1 as MNHEY and CDR2 as SMNVEV (reference sequence). CDR3 length equals 16 residues. CDR3 region: CASSLMASGVADTQYF. CDR3 coding DNA: TGTGCCAGCAGTTTAATGGCTAGTGGTGTCGCAGATACGCAGTATTTT.

This clone has more than one count but fewer than ten. This chain uses TRBV4-2 with TRBJ2-1, with TRBD2 matching over 11 bases. The CDR3 runs 15 residues. Germline assignment: CDR1 LGHNA and CDR2 YNFKEQ. The V segment lost 4 bases and the J segment 6 bases; nucleotides outside the gene matches: 5. The CDR3 bases are TGTGCCAGCAGCCTAACCGGGACTAGCGGCAATGAGCAGTTCTTC. Translating gives CASSLTGTSGNEQFF.

The chain is built from TRBV18 and TRBJ2-5; D gene uncertain. Germline loops: CDR1 KGHSH, CDR2 LQKENI. Between the trimmed V and J ends, which lost 2 bases and 5 bases, there was a span of 9 bases. The CDR3 spans 13 residues. The CDR3 sequence is CASSPAAGETQYF. The CDR3 coding sequence is TGTGCCAGCTCACCAGCAGCCGGGGAGACCCAGTACTTC.

The sample holds one count of this clone. The genes are TRBV6-1 and TRBJ2-1; TRBD2 aligns across 10 bases. The V gene's germline CDR1 is MNHNS and CDR2 SASEGT. The trim removed 3 bases at V and 9 bases at J, leaving 5 bases unmatched. This CDR3 comprises 14 residues. CDR3 residues: CASSESGGDGEQFF. The CDR3 nucleotides read TGTGCCAGCAGTGAGAGCGGGGGGGACGGTGAGCAGTTCTTC.

J is TRBJ2-7 and V is TRBV4-2, with 8 bases matching TRBD2. CDR1 and CDR2 from the germline V gene are LGHNA and YNFKEQ. The ends lost 0 bases at V and 4 bases at J; junction bases unmatched: 14. CDR3 length: 18 residues. The CDR3 reads CASSQENSVGGARYEQYF. DNA for the CDR3: TGTGCCAGCAGCCAAGAAAACAGTGTCGGGGGGGCAAGGTACGAGCAGTACTTC.